Reported below is one TCR beta chain. Its antigen is as yet unknown. The CDR3 is 11 residues long. In germline, CDR1 is LNHDA, CDR2 SQIVND (reference sequence). V shed 5 bases and J shed 1 base, with 0 bases lying between them. These data are taken from a study of T cell responses to AZD1222 COVID-19 vaccine. Study results and caveats: Spike-specific TCR breadth and depth were elevated following two AZD1222 doses. A mostly white British donor set with more females was recruited, and clonal diversity was possibly underestimated.

Profiled with immunoSEQ multiplex PCR; TCRdb holds only in-frame clones, not every one. The sample records roughly 35,000 clones, approximately 86% being singletons. This sequence originates from an adult in good health. The sample in question was peripheral blood, obtained on day 0 of AZD1222 vaccination. The J gene is TRBJ2-1, the V gene TRBV19; D is ambiguous. CDR3 sequence: CASSSYNEQFF. DNA of the CDR3: TGTGCCAGTAGTTCCTACAATGAGCAGTTCTTC.